These T cell receptor beta chains were read from a single sample in a study of identical twins. TCRdb called the 5' RACE reads again in MiXCR, with one record for every CDR3 protein. The table shows around 680,000 distinct CDR3 sequences, with 8.6% occurring only once. This same sample was also part of a study on yellow fever vaccine responses in identical twins.

The material sequenced was PBMCs. The source of these receptors is a woman under 30 in good health. Both conserved end residues are part of each CDR3. Clone size is not always given. Where it is, it says once, few, many or a class for expanded clones.

abundance,v_gene,CDR3aa
many,TRBV4-2,CASSPAGGRAYEQYF
few,TRBV3-1,CASSQGDGPYEQYF
many,TRBV3-1,CASSPRGGSGRTEAFF
few,TRBV7-2,CASSSDGYSYEQYF
many,TRBV5-1,CASSPLGGGEKLFF
many,TRBV12-3/TRBV12-4,CASSPGARDTQYF
few,TRBV12-3/TRBV12-4,CASSWDYHTQYF
few,TRBV3-1,CASSQEGGRMVEQYF
few,TRBV7-9,CASSSPGHHNSPLHF
few,TRBV29-1,CSGSGQGSYNEQFF
few,TRBV28,CASQELAESSYEQYF
few,TRBV6-2/TRBV6-3,CASSYAREYRESTGELFF
many,TRBV9,CASSATSGGAKNIQYF
few,TRBV5-4,CASSLGGRITGELFF
few,TRBV6-2/TRBV6-3,CASSQLSGSPDTQYF
many,TRBV10-3,CAISEGRSGRYEQYF
.,TRBV4-3,CASSQGQGARYEQYF
few,TRBV4-1,CASSETLLEKGTGELFF
many,TRBV7-6,CASSLGLADTQYF
many,TRBV20-1,CSARASESPVELLRHNF
few,TRBV7-6,CASSLAPAGKNIQYF
few,TRBV7-6,CASSLGDPPQYF
few,TRBV20-1,CSARGLVAPDTQYF
.,TRBV5-1,CASSFGGYTGELFF
.,TRBV15,CATSTTLAGGYNEQFF
few,TRBV10-3,CAIKGQTDRIGYTF
many,TRBV10-3,CATMDRGSTYNEQFF
few,TRBV4-1,CASSQDWASGSSYNEQFF
.,TRBV12-3/TRBV12-4,CASSRGGEVSSYEQYF
many,TRBV7-2,CASSPASVRNEQFF
few,TRBV5-8,CASSLSGGGHYNEQFF
many,TRBV2,CASSEELYNEQFF
.,TRBV24-1,CATSDPQGVGETQYF
few,TRBV3-1,CASSQDPSAYYGYTF
few,TRBV2,CAINLATYNEQFF
.,TRBV6-2/TRBV6-3,CASRGTSGREDEQFF
.,TRBV5-1,CASSAPGQGQSPLHF